Reported below is one TCR beta chain. Its antigen remains unknown. The data were obtained in a study of OX40 agonist ivuxolimab in advanced cancers. About the research overall: One patient with hepatocellular carcinoma and two with cutaneous melanoma, three in all, had partial responses.

Points from the study as a whole: Blood T cells, both CD4+ and CD8+, expanded clonally by week 6 at 0.1 to 3.0 mg/kg.

The table came from immunoSEQ multiplex PCR; TCRdb's copy has only in-frame clones and leaves some out. The sample consists of around 84,000 clones, around 90% of them appearing once. This clonotype was sampled from an adult with an advanced solid tumor such as melanoma, head and neck, liver or kidney cancer. Here the sequenced sample was CD4+ or CD8+ T cells sorted from blood, taken in a trial of the OX40 agonist ivuxolimab.

The CDR3 loop reads CASSLHRTEITYEQYF. The CDR3 DNA sequence: TGTGCCAGCAGCTTACACAGGACAGAAATCACCTACGAGCAGTACTTC. V gene TRBV7-6 combines with J gene TRBJ2-7; weak D call: TRBD1 (6 bases). This CDR3 has 16 residues. Germline V gives CDR1 SGHVS, CDR2 FNYEAQ. Trimming pared 2 bases from V and 2 bases from J, leaving 16 bases between.